This record looks at one T cell receptor (beta chain) sequence and its context. MiXCR was run by TCRdb on the PCR reads, yielding one entry per CDR3 protein. The sample has around 480,000 distinct CDR3 sequences; around 23% are singletons. Germline CDR1 and CDR2: SGHTA and FQGNSA. The CDR3 is made up of 15 amino acids. Trimming removed 4 bases from V and 2 bases from J, with 15 bases in between. This sample is part of a study of molecular identifiers for immune sequencing clone quantification. Libraries of naive CD8 T cells were made from approximately 22,000 to 940,000 sorted cells. They used 10%, 30% or 50% RNA. Isolation of naive CD8 T cells was achieved by sorting on a CD8+CD4-CCR7+CD45RA+ phenotype.

This TCR derives from a human donor in good health. Some libraries in this study had Jurkat cell RNA spiked in. The sample was naive CD8+ T cells from blood, with Jurkat cell RNA spiked in. Subset noted: FACS-sorted CD8+CD4-CCR7+CD45RA+ naive T cells. The chain combines TRBV7-2 with TRBJ2-7; TRBD1 is a possible D gene (6 bases). Here the CDR3 DNA reads TGTGCCAGCAGCTCCACAGGGAATTTAGCCTACGAGCAGTACTTC. Amino acid sequence: CASSSTGNLAYEQYF. Looking up the rest from reference TRBV7-2 and TRBJ2-7 gives the full variable domain: GAGVSQSPSNKVTEKGKDVELRCDPISGHTALYWYRQSLGQGLEFLIYFQGNSAPDKSGLPSDRFSAERTGGSVSTLTIQRTQQEDSAVYLCASSSTGNLAYEQYFGPGTRLTVT.